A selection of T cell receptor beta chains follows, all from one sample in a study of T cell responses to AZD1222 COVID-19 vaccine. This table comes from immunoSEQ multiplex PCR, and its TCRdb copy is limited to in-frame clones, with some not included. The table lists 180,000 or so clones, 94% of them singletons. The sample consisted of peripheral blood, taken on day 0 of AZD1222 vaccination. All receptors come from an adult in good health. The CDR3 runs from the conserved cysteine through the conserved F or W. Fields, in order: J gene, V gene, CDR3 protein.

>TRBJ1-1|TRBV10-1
CASSEDMNTEAFF
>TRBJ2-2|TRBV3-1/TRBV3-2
CASSPYLGTGGSGELFF
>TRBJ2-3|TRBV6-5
CASSLAVSTDTQYF
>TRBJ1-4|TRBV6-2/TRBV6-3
CASSLPSGTDYEKLFF
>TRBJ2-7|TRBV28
CASLKTGLSYEQYF
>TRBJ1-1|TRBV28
CASSSGTGRNTEAFF
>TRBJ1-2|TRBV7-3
CASSLNPAYGYTF
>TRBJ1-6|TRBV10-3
CAINAAGRDNSPLHF
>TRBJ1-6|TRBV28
CASGIQGLFSPLHF
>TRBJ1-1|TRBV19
CASSTRDGSVNTEAFF
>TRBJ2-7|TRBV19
CASSSLAGLSYEQYF
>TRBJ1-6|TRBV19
CASSRRIDSYNSPLHF
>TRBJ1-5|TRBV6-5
CASTWDFNQPQHF
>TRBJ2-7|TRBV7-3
CASSPGRGYEQYF
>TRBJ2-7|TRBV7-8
CASSPPGTGTYEQYF
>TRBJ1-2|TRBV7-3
CASSLTGLVSHGYTF
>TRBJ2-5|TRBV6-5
CASRGDPAGTQYF
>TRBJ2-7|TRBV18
CASSSTSSSYEQYF
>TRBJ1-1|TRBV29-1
CSGKSFDTLGTEAFF
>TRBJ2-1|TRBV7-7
CASSPTSADEQFF
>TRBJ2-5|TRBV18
CASSSQRRREKETQYF
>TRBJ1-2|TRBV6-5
CASSYMGYGYTF
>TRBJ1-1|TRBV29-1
CSVGTEAFF
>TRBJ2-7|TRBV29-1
CSVGRTHYEQYF
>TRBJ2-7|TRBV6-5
CASRARPEQYF
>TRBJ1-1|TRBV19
CASSIPDGNTEAFF
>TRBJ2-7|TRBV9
CARGQGGETYEQYF
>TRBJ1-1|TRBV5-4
CASRRVNVGATEAFF
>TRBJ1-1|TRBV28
CASSPSGTLNTEAFF
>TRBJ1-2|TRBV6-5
CASSYSKTGFGYGYTF
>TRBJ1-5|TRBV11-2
CASSLTVREPQHF
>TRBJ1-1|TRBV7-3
CASSLGGPEAFF